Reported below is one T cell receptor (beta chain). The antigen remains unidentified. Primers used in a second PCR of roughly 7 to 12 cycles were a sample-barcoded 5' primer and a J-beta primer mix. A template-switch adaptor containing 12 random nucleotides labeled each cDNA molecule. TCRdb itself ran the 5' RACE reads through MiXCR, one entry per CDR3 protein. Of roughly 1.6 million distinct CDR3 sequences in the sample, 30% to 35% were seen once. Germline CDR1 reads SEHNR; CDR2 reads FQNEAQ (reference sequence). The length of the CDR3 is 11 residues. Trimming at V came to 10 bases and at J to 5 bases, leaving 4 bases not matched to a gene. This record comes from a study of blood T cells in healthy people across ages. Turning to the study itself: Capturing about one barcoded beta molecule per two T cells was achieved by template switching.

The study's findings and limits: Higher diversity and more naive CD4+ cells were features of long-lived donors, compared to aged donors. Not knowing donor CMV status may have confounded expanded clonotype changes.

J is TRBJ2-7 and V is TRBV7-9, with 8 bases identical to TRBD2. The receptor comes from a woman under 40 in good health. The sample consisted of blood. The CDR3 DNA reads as TGTGCCACCGGGAGGGGGAACGAGCAGTACTTC. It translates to CATGRGNEQYF.